The entry below gives a single T cell receptor beta chain sequence along with its context. Its recognized antigen is unknown. No clone much larger than this one lies a single base away; base qualities are absent. The pancreatic ductal adenocarcinoma patients who were selected had gone through surgery without receiving any neoadjuvant therapy. After peripheral blood was drawn into heparin tubes, PBMCs were separated on a histopaque density gradient and then cryopreserved in 10% DMSO. Using the DNeasy Blood and Tissue Kit along with Proteinase K and RNase treatment, genomic DNA was extracted from 6 or 7 PBMC specimens and about nine flash-frozen tumor specimens. The record originates from a study of T cells in pancreatic ductal adenocarcinoma (dated by TCRdb to 2015 to 2018). In the study overall: Seeking insight into the adaptive T-cell response that arises naturally, the researchers examined how many CD8+ T cells infiltrated tumors of resected pancreatic ductal adenocarcinoma, where they sat, and what features they had, alongside the same properties of suppressive cells. The research as a whole found: Since most pancreatic cancer patients present with inoperable disease, the resected cohort was skewed toward the minority of patients who had early-stage disease. Tumor versus blood clonality comparisons may be biased because tumors are enriched in CD45RO+ effector rather than naive T cells, biasing toward lower diversity. Compared with tumor samples, blood samples had more total productive templates and around 8-fold more unique clonotypes. No significant difference in T-cell clonality was found between tumor and blood, with mean clonality of about 0.11 in tumors and around 0.069 in blood.

TCR beta CDR3 regions were amplified from genomic DNA using the immunoSEQ hsTCRB kit. High-throughput TRB CDR3 sequencing was performed on an Illumina HiSeq system. From the authors' description of their analysis: The immunoSEQ software was used to analyze the sequencing reads, and any nonproductive sequences containing premature stops or frame-shifts were left out. To calculate repertoire clonality, Shannon entropy was normalized by log2 of the number of unique productive sequences, and that value was subtracted from one. The source is immuneACCESS, and TCRdb retained only in-frame sequences with V and J called. Part of the clones is not carried over; for the studies checked, unresolved V genes explain less than half of this, and the remainder is unexplained. V and J calls and clone size are copied from that table; D and trimming were computed from the DNA. For this sample there are about 100,000 clones; about 96% appear just once. The biggest ten clones account for about 3.4% of the sample.

From cysteine to phenylalanine, the CDR3 is 13 amino acids long. Of all the DNA, just the CDR3 is kept, 39 bases in frame from base 1. CDR1 and CDR2, looked up from the germline V gene, are MDHEN and SYDVKM. V and J are truncated by 6 bases and 5 bases respectively, leaving an intervening sequence of 10 bases. This receptor was taken from a human donor with pancreatic ductal adenocarcinoma. The V gene is TRBV28 and the J gene is TRBJ2-2; D gene: possibly TRBD1, on 7 matching bases. Material: PBMCs. The DNA sequence reads TGTGCCAGCAGCCAGGGGGGAACCGGGGAGCTGTTTTTT. Its translation reads: CASSQGGTGELFF.